This entry features one T cell receptor beta chain sequence. The antigen remains undetermined. The germline CDR1 and CDR2 sequences are SGHAT and FQNNGV. CDR3 length: 16 amino acids. The V end lost 4 bases, the J end lost 8 bases, and 23 bases lay between the germline ends. The data originate from a study of T cell repertoires in cytomegalovirus infection. Study background: Matching HLA type and CMV infection were both indicated by public TCR beta signatures. Study-wide results and caveats: Of the TCR beta families, the public ones yielded a cumulative frequency that identified carriers of CMV plus the relevant HLA. Ex vivo, HLA-C-restricted CMV-specific TCR beta clonotypes prevailed over the rest of the response.

TCRdb ran MiXCR on the reads and lists one entry per CDR3 protein. The sample lists approximately 630,000 distinct CDR3 sequences; approximately 24% were seen once. V usage is TRBV11-2 and J usage is TRBJ1-2, with D possibly matching TRBD1 (5 bases). The source is a human donor in good health (CMV status not recorded). Some clones in this sample may be carry-over from other donors' samples. The sample comprised CD8+ T cells from PBMCs. In DNA, the CDR3 is TGTGCCAGCAGCTCTATCTCCCGGGTCGGGGCTTACGGCTACACCTTC. Amino acid sequence: CASSSISRVGAYGYTF. The variable domain in full, with the rest retrieved from reference TRBV11-2 and TRBJ1-2, is EAGVAQSPRYKIIEKRQSVAFWCNPISGHATLYWYQQILGQGPKLLIQFQNNGVVDDSQLPKDRFSAERLKGVDSTLKIQPAKLEDSAVYLCASSSISRVGAYGYTFGSGTRLTVV.